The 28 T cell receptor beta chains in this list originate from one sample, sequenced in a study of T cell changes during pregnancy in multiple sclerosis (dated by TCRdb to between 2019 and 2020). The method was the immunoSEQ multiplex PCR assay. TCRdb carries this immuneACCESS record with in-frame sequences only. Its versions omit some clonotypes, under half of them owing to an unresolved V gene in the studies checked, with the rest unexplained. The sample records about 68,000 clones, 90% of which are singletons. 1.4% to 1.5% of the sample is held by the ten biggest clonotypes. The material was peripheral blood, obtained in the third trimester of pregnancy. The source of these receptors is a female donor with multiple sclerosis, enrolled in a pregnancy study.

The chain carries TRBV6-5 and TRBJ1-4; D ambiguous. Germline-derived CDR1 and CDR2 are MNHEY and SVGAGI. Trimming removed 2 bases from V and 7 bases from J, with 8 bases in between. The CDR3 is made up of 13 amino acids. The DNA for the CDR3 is TGTGCCAGCAGTTACCAGTACACTGAAAAACTGTTTTTT. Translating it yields CASSYQYTEKLFF.

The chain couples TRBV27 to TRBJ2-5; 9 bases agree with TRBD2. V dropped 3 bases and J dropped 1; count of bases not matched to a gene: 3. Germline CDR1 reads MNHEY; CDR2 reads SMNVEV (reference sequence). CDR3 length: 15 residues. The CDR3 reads CASSFLAGFQETQYF. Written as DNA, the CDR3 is TGTGCCAGCAGTTTTCTAGCGGGATTCCAAGAGACCCAGTACTTC.

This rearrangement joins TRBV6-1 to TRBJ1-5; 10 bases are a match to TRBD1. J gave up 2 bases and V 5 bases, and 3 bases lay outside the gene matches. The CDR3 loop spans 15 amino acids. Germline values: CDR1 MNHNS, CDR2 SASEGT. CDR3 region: CASSWDRGGNQPQHF. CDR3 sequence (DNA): TGTGCCAGCAGTTGGGACAGGGGAGGCAATCAGCCCCAGCATTTT.

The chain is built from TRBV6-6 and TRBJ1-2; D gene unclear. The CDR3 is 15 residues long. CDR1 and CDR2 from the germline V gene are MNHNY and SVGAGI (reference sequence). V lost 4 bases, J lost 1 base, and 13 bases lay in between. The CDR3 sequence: CASSSSPQHNYGYTF. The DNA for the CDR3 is TGTGCCAGCAGTTCTTCCCCACAGCATAACTATGGCTACACCTTC.

The CDR3, as DNA: TGTGCCAGCAGGGCGGTGGATACGCAGTATTTT. As protein: CASRAVDTQYF. This chain connects TRBV27 to TRBJ2-3, with D hard to call. Trimming left V 6 bases short and J 6 bases short, with 7 bases between. Per the germline V gene, CDR1 is MNHEY and CDR2 is SMNVEV (reference sequence). This CDR3 contains 11 residues.

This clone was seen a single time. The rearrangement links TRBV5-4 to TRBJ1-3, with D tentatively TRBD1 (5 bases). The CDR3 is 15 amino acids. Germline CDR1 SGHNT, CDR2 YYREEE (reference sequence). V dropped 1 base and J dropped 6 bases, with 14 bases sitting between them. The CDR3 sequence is CASSLFGAGENTIYF. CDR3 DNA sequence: TGTGCCAGCAGCTTGTTCGGCGCGGGGGAAAACACCATATATTTT.

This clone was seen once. The CDR3 reads CAWGTGLSGNTIYF. The DNA for the CDR3 is TGTGCCTGGGGGACAGGGCTCTCTGGAAACACCATATATTTT. This chain joins TRBV30 and TRBJ1-3; 9 nucleotides align to TRBD1. The CDR3 consists of 14 residues. From germline, CDR1 is GTSNPN and CDR2 SVGIG (reference sequence). V was clipped by 5 bases and J by 0 bases; unmatched bases: 2.

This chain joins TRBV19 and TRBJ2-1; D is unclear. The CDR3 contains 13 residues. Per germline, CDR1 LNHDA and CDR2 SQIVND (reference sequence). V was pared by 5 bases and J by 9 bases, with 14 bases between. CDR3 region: CASSQQNLREQFF. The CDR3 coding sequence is TGTGCCAGTAGTCAACAAAACCTCCGTGAGCAGTTCTTC.

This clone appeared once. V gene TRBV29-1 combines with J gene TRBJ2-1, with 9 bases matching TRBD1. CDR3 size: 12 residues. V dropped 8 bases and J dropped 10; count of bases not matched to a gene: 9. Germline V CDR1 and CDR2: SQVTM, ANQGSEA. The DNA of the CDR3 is TGCAGCTCGGACAGGGGAGGTGACGAGCAGTTCTTC. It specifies CSSDRGGDEQFF.

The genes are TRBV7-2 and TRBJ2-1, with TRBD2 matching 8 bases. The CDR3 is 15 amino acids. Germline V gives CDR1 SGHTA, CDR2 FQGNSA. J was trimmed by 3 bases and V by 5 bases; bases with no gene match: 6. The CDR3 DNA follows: TGTGCCAGCAGCGCTTCGGGGGGGGACTACAATGAGCAGTTCTTC. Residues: CASSASGGDYNEQFF.

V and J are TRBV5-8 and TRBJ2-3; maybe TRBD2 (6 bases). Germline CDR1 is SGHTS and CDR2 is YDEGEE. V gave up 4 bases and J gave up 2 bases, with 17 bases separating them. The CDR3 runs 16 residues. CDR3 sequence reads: CASSAGRTGDTDTQYF. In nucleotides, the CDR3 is TGTGCCAGCAGCGCGGGACGCACGGGGGACACAGATACGCAGTATTTT. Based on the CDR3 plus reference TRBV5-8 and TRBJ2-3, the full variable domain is EAGVTQSPTHLIKTRGQQATLRCSPISGHTSVYWYQQALGLGLQFLLWYDEGEERNRGNFPPRFSGRQFPNYSSELNVNALELEDSALYLCASSAGRTGDTDTQYFGPGTRLTVL.

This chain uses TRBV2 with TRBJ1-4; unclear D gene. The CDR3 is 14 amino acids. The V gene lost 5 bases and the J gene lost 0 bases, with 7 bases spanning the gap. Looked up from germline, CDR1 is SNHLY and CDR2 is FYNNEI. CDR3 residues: CASSSGATNEKLFF. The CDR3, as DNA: TGTGCCAGCAGTAGCGGGGCAACTAATGAAAAACTGTTTTTT.

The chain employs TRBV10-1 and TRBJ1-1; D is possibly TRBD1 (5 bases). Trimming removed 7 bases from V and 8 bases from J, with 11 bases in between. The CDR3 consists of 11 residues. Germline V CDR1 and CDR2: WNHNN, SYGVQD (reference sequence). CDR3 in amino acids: CASTSRGEAFF. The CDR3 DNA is TGCGCCAGCACAAGTAGGGGCGAAGCTTTCTTT.

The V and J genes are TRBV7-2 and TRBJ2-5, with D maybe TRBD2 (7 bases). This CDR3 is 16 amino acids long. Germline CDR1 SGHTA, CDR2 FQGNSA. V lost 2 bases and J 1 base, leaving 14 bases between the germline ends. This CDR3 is CASSLIRGARQETQYF. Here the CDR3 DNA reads TGTGCCAGCAGCTTAATTCGGGGGGCGCGCCAAGAGACCCAGTACTTC.

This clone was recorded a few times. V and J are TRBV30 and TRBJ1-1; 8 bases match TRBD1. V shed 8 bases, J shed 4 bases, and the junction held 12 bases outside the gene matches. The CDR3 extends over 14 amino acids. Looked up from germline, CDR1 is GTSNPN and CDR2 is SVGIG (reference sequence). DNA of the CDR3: TGTGCCCGGCGGACAGGGAGTAAAGTCACTGAAGCTTTCTTT. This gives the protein CARRTGSKVTEAFF.

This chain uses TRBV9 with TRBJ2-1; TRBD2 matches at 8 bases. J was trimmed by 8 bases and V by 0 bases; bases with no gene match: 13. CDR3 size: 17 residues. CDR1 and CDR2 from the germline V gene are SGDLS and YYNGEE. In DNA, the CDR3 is TGTGCCAGCAGCGTAGCCCCCTCAACGGGGGGGTATGATGAGCAGTTCTTC. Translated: CASSVAPSTGGYDEQFF.

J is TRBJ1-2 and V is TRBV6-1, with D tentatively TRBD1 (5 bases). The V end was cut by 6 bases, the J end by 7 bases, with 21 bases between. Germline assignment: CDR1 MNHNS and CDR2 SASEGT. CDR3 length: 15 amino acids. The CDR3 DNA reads TGTGCCAGCAGAGCCGACAGCGCTCCGTCGGGTGGCTACACCTTC. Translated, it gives CASRADSAPSGGYTF.

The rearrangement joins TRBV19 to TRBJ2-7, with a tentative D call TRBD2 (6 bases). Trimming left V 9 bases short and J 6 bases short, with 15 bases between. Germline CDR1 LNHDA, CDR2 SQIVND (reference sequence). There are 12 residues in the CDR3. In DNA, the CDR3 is TGTGCCAGCGGTCTGGGGGGACGCGAGCAGTACTTC. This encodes CASGLGGREQYF.

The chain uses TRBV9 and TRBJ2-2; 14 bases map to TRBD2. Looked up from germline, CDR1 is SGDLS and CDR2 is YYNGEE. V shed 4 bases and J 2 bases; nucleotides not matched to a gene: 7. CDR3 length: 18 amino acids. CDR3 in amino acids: CASSTQTSGRANTGELFF. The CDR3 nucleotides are TGTGCCAGCAGCACCCAGACTAGCGGGAGGGCCAACACCGGGGAGCTGTTTTTT.

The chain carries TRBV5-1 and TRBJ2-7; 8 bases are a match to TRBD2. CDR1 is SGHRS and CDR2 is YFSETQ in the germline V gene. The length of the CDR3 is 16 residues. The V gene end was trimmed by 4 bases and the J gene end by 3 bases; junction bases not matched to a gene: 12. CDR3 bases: TGCGCCAGCAGCCAGGATTTGGGACTAGAATTCTACGAGCAGTACTTC. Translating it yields CASSQDLGLEFYEQYF.

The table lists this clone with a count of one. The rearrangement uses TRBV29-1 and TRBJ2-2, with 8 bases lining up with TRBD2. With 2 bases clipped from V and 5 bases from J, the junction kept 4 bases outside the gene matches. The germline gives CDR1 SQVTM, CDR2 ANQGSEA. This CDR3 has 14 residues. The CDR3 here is CSVECTSGTGELFF. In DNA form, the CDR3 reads TGCAGCGTTGAATGTACTAGCGGAACCGGGGAGCTGTTTTTT.

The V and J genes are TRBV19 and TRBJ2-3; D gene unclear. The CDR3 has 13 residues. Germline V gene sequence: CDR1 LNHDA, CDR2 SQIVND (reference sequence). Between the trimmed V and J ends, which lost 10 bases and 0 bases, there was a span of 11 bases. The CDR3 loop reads CATQVASTDTQYF. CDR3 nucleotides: TGTGCCACCCAGGTGGCTAGCACAGATACGCAGTATTTT.

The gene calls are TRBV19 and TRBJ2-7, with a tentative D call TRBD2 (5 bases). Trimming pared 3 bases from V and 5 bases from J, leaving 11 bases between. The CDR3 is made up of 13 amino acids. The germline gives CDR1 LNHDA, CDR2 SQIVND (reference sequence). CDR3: CASSIPPGNEQYF. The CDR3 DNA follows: TGTGCCAGTAGTATCCCGCCGGGGAACGAGCAGTACTTC.

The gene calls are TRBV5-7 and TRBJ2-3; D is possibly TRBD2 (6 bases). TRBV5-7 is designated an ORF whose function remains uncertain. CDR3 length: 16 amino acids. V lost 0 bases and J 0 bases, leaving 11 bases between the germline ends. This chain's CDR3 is CASSLGASESTDTQYF. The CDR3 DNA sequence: TGTGCCAGCAGCTTGGGGGCTAGCGAAAGCACAGATACGCAGTATTTT.

This chain's CDR3 is CASSVGGVAERGYNEQFF. In DNA, the CDR3 is TGTGCCAGCAGCGTAGGTGGCGTAGCCGAAAGGGGCTACAATGAGCAGTTCTTC. The rearrangement uses TRBV9 and TRBJ2-1; D perhaps matches TRBD1 (5 bases). CDR1 and CDR2 from the germline V gene are SGDLS and YYNGEE. The CDR3 runs 18 residues. Between the trimmed V and J ends, which lost 0 bases and 3 bases, there was a span of 19 bases.

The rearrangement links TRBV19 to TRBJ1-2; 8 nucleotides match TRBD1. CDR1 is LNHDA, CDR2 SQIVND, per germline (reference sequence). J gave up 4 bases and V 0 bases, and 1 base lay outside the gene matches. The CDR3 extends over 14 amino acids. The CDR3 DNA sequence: TGTGCCAGTAGTATAGATACAGGGGGCTATGGCTACACCTTC. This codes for CASSIDTGGYGYTF.

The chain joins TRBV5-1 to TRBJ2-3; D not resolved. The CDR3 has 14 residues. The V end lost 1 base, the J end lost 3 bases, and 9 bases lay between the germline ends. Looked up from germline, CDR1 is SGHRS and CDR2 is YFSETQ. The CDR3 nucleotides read TGCGCCAGCAGCTTGAATGCCGGGACAGATACGCAGTATTTT. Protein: CASSLNAGTDTQYF.

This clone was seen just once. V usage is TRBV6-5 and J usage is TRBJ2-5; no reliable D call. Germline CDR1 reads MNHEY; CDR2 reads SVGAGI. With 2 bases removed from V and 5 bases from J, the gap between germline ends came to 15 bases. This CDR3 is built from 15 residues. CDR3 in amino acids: CASSYSFSTMETQYF. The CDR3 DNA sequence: TGTGCCAGCAGTTACAGCTTTTCTACCATGGAGACCCAGTACTTC.